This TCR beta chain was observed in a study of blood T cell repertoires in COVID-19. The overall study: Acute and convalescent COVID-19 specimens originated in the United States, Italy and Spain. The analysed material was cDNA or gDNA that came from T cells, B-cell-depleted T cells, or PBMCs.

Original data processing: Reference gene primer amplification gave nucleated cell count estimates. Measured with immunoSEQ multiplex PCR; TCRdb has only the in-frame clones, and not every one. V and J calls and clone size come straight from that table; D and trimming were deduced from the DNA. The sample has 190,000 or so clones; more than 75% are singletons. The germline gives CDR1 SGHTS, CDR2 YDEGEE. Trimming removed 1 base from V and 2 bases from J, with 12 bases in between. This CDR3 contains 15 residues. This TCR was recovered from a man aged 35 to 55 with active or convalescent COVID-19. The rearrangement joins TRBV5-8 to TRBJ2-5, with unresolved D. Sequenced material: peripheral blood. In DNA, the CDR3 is TGTGCCAGCAGCTTGTATAGGAGTAGACAAGAGACCCAGTACTTC. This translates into CASSLYRSRQETQYF.